The clone carrying this TCR beta chain has ten or more counts. Its matching antigen is unknown. With 4 bases clipped from V and 8 bases from J, the junction kept 8 bases outside the gene matches. The CDR3 spans 14 residues. Looked up from germline, CDR1 is SGHRS and CDR2 is YFSETQ. The source of the sample is a study of regulatory T cells in long-lasting Graves disease. Broader study findings: Persistent disease preferred TRBV28, TRBJ1-2 and TRBJ2-5; new disease, TRBV20-1 and TRBJ2-1. Tissue studied was limited to peripheral blood, excluding thyroid tissue.

CDR3 regions were amplified by Arm-PCR using iRepertoire HTBI primers to build TCR beta libraries. TCRdb re-called the multiplex PCR reads with MiXCR, one entry per CDR3 protein. This sample has approximately 500,000 distinct CDR3 sequences, with 20% to 25% found just once. Time point given: persistent/refractory GD, antithyroid drugs over 5 years with positive TRAb. After RNA was extracted from PBMCs, the TCR library was made from it. In Xi'an, China, an endocrinology department was the source of patients. The genes are TRBV5-1 and TRBJ1-4; TRBD1 aligns across 7 bases. This receptor was obtained from a female donor with Graves disease. Sequenced here: peripheral blood mononuclear cells (PBMCs), sampled when the disease was refractory, from a patient treated with antithyroid drugs. Here the CDR3 reads CASSRYRGDEKLFF. The CDR3 DNA reads TGCGCCAGCAGCCGTTACAGGGGAGACGAAAAACTGTTTTTT.